Included here is one T cell receptor (beta chain) sequence, with context. From the RACE reads, TCRdb called clonotypes with MiXCR, one entry per CDR3 protein. This sample has about 260,000 distinct CDR3 sequences, with roughly 8.9% found just once. This sample was included in a study of human T cells and chemical hapten exposure. Across the study: Upper-back patches of 0.01% DPC were read at 6 days.

Trimming left V 5 bases short and J 4 bases short, with 17 bases between. The CDR3 is 16 residues long. The germline gives CDR1 ENHRY, CDR2 SYGVKD. The time point was: pre-sensitization, week 0. As to treatment: therapeutic diphenylcyclopropenone sensitization with weekly scalp DPC. Every patch test was put on after a blood sample was taken. The rearrangement joins TRBV10-3 to TRBJ2-2, with D possibly TRBD1 on 7 matching bases. The sequence was obtained from a woman aged 40 to 49 with alopecia areata. Some clones in this sample may be carry-over from other donors' samples. The input for sequencing was whole blood, taken in connection with sensitization to the hapten diphenylcyclopropenone (DPC). The CDR3 sequence: CAISSRNRGGTGELFF. CDR3 coding DNA: TGTGCCATCAGTTCCAGAAACAGGGGAGGCACCGGGGAGCTGTTTTTT.